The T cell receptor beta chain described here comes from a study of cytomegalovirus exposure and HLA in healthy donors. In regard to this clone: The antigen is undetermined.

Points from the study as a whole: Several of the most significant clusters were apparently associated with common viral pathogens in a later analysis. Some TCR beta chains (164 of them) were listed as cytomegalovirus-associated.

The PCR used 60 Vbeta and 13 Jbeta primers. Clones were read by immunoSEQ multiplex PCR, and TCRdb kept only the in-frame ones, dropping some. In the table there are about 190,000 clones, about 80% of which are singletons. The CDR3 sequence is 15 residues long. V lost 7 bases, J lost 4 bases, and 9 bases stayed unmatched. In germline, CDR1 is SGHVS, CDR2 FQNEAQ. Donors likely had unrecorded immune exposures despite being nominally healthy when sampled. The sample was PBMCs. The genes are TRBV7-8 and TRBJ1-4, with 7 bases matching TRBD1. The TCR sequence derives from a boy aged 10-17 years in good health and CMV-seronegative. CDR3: CASTSPGQFNEKLFF. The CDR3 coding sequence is TGTGCCAGCACCAGTCCGGGACAGTTTAATGAAAAACTGTTTTTT.